This record looks at one T cell receptor beta chain sequence and its context. These data are taken from a study of control samples from healthy donors and cancer patients. This CDR3 contains 15 residues. The germline V gene encodes CDR1 SEHNR and CDR2 FQNEAQ (reference sequence). With 8 bases removed from V and 6 bases from J, the gap between germline ends came to 22 bases. Clones were read by immunoSEQ multiplex PCR, and TCRdb kept only the in-frame ones, dropping some. The table shows approximately 85,000 clones, with 85% to 90% occurring only once. This rearrangement joins TRBV7-9 to TRBJ1-1, with D possibly TRBD1 on 6 matching bases. The TCR originated in an older woman in good health. Input material: blood. CDR3: CASHRVLSVGPEAFF. CDR3 bases: TGTGCCAGCCACAGGGTCCTGAGTGTTGGCCCTGAAGCTTTCTTT.